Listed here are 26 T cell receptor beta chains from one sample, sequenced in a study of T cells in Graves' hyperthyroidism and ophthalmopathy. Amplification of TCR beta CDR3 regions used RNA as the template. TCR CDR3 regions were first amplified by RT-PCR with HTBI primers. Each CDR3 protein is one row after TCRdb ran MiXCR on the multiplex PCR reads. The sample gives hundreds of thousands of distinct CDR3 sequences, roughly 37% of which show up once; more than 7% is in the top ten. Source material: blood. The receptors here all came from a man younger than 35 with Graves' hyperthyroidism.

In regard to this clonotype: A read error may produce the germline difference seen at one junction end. The CDR3 DNA follows: TGCGCCACCTTCACCGGGGAGCTGTTTTTT. As protein: CATFTGELFF. The chain combines TRBV5-5 with TRBJ2-2; D not resolved. Germline loops: CDR1 SGHKS, CDR2 YYEKEE (reference sequence). The CDR3 is 10 amino acids.

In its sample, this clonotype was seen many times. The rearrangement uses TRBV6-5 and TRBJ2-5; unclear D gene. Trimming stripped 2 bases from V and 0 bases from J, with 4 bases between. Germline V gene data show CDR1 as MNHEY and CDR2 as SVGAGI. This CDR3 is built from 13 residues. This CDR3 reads CASSYGDQETQYF. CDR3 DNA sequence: TGTGCCAGCAGTTACGGAGACCAAGAGACCCAGTACTTC.

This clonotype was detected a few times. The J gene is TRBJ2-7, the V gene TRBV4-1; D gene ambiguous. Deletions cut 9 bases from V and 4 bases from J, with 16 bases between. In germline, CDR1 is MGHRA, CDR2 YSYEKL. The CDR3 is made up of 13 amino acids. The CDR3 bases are TGCGCCAGTTCCGCCTTCGAGACTTACGAGCAGTACTTC. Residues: CASSAFETYEQYF.

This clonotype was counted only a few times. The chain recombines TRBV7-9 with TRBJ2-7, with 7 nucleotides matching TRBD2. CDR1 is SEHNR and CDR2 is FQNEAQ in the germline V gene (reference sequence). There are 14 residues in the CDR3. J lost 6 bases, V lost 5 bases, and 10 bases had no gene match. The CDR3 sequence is CASSRSGDAVEQYF. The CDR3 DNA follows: TGTGCCAGCAGCCGGAGCGGGGACGCCGTCGAGCAGTACTTC.

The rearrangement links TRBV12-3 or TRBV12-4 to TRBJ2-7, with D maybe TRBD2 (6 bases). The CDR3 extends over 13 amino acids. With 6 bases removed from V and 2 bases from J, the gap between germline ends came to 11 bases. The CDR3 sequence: CASSHGSTYEQYF. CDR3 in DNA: TGTGCCAGCAGCCACGGGAGCACCTACGAGCAGTACTTC.

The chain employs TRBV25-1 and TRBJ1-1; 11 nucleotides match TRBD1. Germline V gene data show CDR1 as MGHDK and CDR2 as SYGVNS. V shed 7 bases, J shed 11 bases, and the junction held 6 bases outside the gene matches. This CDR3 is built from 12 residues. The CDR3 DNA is TGTGCCAGCAAGCGGACAGGGGGCGAGGCTTTCTTT. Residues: CASKRTGGEAFF.

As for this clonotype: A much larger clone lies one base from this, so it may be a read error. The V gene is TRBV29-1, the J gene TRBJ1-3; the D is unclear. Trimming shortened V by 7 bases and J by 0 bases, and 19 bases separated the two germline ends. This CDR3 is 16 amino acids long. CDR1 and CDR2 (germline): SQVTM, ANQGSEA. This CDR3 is CSALSPEVGSGNTIYF. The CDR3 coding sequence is TGCAGCGCCCTATCGCCGGAAGTGGGCTCTGGAAACACCATATATTTT.

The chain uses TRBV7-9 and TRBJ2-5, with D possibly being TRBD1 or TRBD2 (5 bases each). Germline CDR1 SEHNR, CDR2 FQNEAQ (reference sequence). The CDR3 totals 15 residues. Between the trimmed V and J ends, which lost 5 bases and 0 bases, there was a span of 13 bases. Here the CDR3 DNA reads TGTGCCAGCAGCCCATACGGGACGGACCAAGAGACCCAGTACTTC. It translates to CASSPYGTDQETQYF.

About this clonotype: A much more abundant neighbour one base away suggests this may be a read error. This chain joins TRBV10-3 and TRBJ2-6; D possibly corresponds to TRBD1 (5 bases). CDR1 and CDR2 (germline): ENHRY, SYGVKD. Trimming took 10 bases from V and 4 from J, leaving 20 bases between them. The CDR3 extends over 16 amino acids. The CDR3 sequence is CASRVLTGDGANVLTF. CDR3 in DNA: TGTGCCAGCAGGGTCCTCACGGGTGACGGGGCCAACGTCCTGACTTTC.

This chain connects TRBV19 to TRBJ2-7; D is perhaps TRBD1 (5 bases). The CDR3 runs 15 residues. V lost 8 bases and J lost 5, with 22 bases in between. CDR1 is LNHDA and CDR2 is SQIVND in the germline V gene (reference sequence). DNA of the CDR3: TGTGCCAGTTCCTGGGCAGGGTCCTTCAGCCACGAGCAGTACTTC. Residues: CASSWAGSFSHEQYF.

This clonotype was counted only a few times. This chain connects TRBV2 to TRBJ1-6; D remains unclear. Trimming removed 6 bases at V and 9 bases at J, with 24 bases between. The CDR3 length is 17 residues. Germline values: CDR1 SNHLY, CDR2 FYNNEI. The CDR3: CASRTEFSEVSGSPLHF. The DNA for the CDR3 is TGTGCCAGCAGAACTGAGTTTAGTGAGGTATCTGGTTCACCCCTCCACTTT.

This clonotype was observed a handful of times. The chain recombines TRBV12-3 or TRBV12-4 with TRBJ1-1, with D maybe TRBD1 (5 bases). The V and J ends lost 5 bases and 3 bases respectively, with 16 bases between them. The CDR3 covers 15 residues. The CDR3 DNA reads TGTGCCAGCAGTCCGGGGGGAGGGCTCGACACTGAAGCTTTCTTT. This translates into CASSPGGGLDTEAFF.

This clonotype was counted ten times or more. The CDR3 reads CASRDTGDLKGYTF. The DNA of the CDR3 is TGTGCCAGCAGGGATACAGGGGATCTAAAAGGCTACACCTTC. This chain uses TRBV2 with TRBJ1-2; TRBD1 matches 7 bases. The V segment lost 6 bases and the J segment 8 bases; nucleotides outside the gene matches: 12. The CDR3 totals 14 residues. Germline CDR1 and CDR2: SNHLY and FYNNEI.

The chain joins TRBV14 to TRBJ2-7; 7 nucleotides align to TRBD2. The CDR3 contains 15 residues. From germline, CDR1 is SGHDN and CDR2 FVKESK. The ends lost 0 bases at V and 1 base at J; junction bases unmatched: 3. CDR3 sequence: CASSQERGRSYEQYF. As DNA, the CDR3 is TGTGCCAGCAGCCAAGAGCGGGGGAGATCCTACGAGCAGTACTTC. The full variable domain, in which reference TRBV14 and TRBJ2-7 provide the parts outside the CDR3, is EAGVTQFPSHSVIEKGQTVTLRCDPISGHDNLYWYRRVMGKEIKFLLHFVKESKQDESGMPNNRFLAERTGGTYSTLKVQPAELEDSGVYFCASSQERGRSYEQYFGPGTRLTVT.

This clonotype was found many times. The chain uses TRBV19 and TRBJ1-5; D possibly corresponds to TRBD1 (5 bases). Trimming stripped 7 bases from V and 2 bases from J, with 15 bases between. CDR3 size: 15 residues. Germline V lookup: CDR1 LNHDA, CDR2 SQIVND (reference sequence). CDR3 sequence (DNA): TGTGCCAGTACCCCTCGGGGGATAGGCAATCAGCCCCAGCATTTT. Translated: CASTPRGIGNQPQHF.

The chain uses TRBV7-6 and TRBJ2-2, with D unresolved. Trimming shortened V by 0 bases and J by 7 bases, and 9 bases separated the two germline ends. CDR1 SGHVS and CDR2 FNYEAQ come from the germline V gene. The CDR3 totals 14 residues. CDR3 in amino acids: CASSLAGADGELFF. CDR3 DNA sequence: TGTGCCAGCAGCTTAGCCGGCGCGGACGGGGAGCTGTTTTTT.

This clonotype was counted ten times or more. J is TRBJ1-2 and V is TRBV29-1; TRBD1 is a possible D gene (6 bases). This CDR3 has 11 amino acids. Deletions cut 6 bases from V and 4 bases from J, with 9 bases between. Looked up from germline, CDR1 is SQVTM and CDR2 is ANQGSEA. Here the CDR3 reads CSVGGGYGYTF. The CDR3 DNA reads TGCAGCGTGGGGGGCGGCTATGGCTACACCTTC. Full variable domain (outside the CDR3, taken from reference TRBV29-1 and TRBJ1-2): SAVISQKPSRDICQRGTSLTIQCQVDSQVTMMFWYRQQPGQSLTLIATANQGSEATYESGFVIDKFPISRPNLTFSTLTVSNMSPEDSSIYLCSVGGGYGYTFGSGTRLTVV.

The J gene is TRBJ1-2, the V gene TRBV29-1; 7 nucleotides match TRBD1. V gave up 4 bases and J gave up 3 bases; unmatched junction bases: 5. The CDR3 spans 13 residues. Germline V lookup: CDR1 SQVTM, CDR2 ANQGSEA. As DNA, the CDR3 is TGCAGCGTTGCAGGACAGGATGACTATGGCTACACCTTC. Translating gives CSVAGQDDYGYTF.

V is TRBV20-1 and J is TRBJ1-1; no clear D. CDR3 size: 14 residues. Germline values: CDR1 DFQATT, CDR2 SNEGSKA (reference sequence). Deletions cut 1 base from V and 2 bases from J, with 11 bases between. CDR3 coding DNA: TGCAGTGCTAGAGTGGGCGGAGTAAACACTGAAGCTTTCTTT. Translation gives CSARVGGVNTEAFF.

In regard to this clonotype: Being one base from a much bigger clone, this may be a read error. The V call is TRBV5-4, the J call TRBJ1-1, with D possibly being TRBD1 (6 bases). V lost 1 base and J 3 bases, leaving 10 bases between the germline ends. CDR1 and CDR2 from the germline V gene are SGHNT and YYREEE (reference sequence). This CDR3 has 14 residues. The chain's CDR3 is CASSLNRADTEAFF. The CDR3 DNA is TGTGCCAGCAGCTTGAACAGGGCGGACACTGAAGCTTTCTTT.

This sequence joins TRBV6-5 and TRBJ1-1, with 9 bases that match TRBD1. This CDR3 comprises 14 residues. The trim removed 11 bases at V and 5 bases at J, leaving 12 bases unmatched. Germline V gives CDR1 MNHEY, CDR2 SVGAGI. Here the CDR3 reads CASYRGRGGTEAFF. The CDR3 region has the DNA TGTGCCTCCTACAGGGGGCGAGGAGGAACTGAAGCTTTCTTT.

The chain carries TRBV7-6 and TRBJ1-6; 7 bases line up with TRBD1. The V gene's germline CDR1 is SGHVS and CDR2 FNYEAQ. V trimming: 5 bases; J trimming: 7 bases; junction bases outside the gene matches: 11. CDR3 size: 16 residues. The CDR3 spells CASSLGQWETNSPLHF. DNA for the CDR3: TGTGCCAGCAGCCTGGGACAGTGGGAGACCAATTCACCCCTCCACTTT.

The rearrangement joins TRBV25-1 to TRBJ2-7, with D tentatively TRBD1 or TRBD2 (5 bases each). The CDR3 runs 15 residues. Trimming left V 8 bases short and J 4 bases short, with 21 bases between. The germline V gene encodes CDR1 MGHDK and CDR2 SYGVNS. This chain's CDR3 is CASSPVGTAIYEQYF. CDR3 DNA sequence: TGTGCCAGCTCCCCGGTCGGGACCGCGATATACGAGCAGTACTTC.

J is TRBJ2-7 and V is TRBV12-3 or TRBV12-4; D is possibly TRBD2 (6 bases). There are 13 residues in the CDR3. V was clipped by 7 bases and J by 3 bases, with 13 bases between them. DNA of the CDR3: TGTGCCAGCAAACCGGGAGAACTCTACGAGCAGTACTTC. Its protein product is CASKPGELYEQYF.

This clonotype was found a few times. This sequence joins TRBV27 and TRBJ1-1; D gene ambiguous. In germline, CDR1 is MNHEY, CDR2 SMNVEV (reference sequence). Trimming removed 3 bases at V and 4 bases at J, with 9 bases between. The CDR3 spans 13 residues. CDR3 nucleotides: TGTGCCAGCAGTTTGAACGGACGCACTGAAGCTTTCTTT. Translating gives CASSLNGRTEAFF.

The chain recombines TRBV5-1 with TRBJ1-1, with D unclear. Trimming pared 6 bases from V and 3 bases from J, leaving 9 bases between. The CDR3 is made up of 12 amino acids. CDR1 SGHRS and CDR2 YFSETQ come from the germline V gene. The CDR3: CASNPPDTEAFF. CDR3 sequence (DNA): TGCGCCAGCAACCCGCCGGACACTGAAGCTTTCTTT.